The clone carrying this T cell receptor (beta chain) was counted a single time. What it binds is unknown. Compared with germline, one end of the junction differs, possibly owing to a read error. These data originate in a study of vaccination and CD4 T cells after COVID-19. Overall study: A CEFX pool, an HIV-1 Nef pool, or else no peptide went into the control cultures.

Treatment specified: roughly 10-day PBMC culture with coronavirus spike peptide pools or control peptides (ViraFEST assay). Study-wide points: Spike mono-reactivity marked 304 of 307 vaccine-specific clones in convalescent patients.

Germline assignment: CDR1 DFQATT and CDR2 SNEGSKA (reference sequence). The CDR3 totals 13 residues. Cultured CD4+ T cells had their DNA profiled by the Oncomine TCR Beta short-read assay. TCRdb itself ran the PCR reads through MiXCR, one entry per CDR3 protein. This sample has over 9,500 distinct CDR3 sequences; 45% occur once, and the top ten carry about a fifth. This receptor was obtained from a human donor with COVID-19. The sample consisted of cultured CD4+ T cells from blood, taken after SARS-CoV-2 vaccination. This rearrangement joins TRBV20-1 to TRBJ1-1, with TRBD1 matching 8 bases. The CDR3: CGAPTGVVTEAFF. The DNA of the CDR3 is TGCGGTGCCCCGACAGGGGTAGTAACTGAAGCTTTCTTT.